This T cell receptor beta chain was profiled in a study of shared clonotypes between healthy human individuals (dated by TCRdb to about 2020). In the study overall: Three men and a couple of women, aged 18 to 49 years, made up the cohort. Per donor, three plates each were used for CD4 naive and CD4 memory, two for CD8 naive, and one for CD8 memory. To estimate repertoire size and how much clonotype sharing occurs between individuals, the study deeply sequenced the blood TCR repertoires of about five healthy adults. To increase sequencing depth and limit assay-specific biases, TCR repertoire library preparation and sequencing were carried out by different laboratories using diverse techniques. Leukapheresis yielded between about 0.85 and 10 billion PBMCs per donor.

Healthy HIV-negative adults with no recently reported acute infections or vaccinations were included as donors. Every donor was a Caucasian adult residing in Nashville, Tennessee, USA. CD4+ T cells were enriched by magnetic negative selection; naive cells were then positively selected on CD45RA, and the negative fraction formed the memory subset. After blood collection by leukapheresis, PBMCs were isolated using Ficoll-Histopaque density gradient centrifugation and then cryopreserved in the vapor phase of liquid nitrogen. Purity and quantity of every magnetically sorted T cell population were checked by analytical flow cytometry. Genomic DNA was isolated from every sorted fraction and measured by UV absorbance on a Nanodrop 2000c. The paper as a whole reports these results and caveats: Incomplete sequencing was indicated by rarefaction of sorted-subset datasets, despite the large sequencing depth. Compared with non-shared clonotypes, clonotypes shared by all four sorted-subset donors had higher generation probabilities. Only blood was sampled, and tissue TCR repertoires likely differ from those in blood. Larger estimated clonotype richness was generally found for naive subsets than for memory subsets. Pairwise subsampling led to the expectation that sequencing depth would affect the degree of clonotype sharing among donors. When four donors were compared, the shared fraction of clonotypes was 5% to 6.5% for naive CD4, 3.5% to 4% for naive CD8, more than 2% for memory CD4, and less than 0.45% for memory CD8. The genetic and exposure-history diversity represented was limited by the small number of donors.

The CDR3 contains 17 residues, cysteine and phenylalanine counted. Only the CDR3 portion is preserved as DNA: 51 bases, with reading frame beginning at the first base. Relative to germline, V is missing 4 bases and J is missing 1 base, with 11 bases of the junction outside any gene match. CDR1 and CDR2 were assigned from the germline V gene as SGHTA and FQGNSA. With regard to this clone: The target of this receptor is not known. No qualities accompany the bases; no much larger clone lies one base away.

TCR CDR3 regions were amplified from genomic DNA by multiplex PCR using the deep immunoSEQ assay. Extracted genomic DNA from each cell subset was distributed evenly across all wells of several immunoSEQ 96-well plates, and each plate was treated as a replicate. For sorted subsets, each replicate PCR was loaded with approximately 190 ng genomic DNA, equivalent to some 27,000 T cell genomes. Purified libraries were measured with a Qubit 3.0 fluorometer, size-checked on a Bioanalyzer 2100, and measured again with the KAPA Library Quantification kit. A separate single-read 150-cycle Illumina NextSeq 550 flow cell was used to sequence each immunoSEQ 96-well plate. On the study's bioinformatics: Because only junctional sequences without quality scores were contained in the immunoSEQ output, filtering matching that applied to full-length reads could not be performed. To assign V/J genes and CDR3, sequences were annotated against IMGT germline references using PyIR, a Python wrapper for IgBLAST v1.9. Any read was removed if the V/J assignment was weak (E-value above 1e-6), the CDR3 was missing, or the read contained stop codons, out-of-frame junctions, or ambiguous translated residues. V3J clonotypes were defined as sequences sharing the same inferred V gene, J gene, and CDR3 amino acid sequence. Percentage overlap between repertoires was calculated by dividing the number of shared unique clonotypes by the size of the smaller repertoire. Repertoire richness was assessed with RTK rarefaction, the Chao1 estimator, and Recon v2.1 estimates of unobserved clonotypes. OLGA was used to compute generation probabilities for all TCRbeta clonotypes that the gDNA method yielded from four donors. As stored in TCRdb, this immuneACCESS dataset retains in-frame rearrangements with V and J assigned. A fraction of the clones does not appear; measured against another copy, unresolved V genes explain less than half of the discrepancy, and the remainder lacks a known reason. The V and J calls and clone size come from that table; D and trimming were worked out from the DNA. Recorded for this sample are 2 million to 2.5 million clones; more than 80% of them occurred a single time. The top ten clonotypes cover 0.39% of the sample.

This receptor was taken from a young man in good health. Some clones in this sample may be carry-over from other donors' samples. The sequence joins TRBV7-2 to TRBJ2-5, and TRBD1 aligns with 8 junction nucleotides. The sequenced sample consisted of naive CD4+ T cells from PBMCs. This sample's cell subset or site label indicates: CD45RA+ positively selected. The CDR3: CASSSPLDDRGQETQYF. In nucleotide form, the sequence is TGTGCCAGCAGCTCCCCGTTGGATGACAGGGGCCAAGAGACCCAGTACTTC.